The TCR beta chain described here comes from a study of T cell changes during pregnancy in multiple sclerosis. Sequencing used immunoSEQ multiplex PCR; TCRdb keeps in-frame clones, though not all of them. The sample has about 40,000 clones; roughly 90% are singletons. This CDR3 has 15 amino acids. Germline V lookup: CDR1 MGHRA, CDR2 YSYEKL. The V and J ends lost 5 bases and 4 bases respectively, with 17 bases between them. This TCR was recovered from a female donor with multiple sclerosis, enrolled in a pregnancy study. The sequencing used CD8+ T cells from peripheral blood mononuclear cells, collected in the first trimester of pregnancy. The chain has TRBV4-1 and TRBJ1-1, with D possibly TRBD1 on 6 matching bases. This CDR3 is CASSTSPTGATEAFF. CDR3 DNA: TGCGCCAGCAGCACGTCGCCGACAGGTGCCACTGAAGCTTTCTTT.